Shown below are 3 T cell receptor beta chains from a single sample sequenced in a study of blood T cell repertoires in COVID-19 (dated by TCRdb to about 2020). The library relied on the immunoSEQ multiplex PCR assay. Entries here come from immuneACCESS through TCRdb and include only in-frame sequences with V and J called. Some clones fail to appear in such tables; in the studies checked, an unresolved V gene covers under half of the shortfall, and the cause of the remainder is unknown. The sample has about 210,000 clones on record, 84% of them singletons. The top ten hold about 3.3% of the sample. Sequencing was performed on PBMCs or T cells enriched from blood (not recorded which). These receptors came from a woman younger than 45 who had been exposed to COVID-19.

This chain links TRBV5-8 with TRBJ2-7, with D perhaps matching TRBD1 (6 bases). CDR1 is SGHTS and CDR2 is YDEGEE in the germline V gene. The CDR3 spans 15 residues. Trimming cost V 0 bases and J 4 bases, with 14 bases left between them. The CDR3 spells CASSLGWGLGYEQYF. The CDR3 DNA sequence: TGTGCCAGCAGCTTGGGGTGGGGGCTAGGATACGAGCAGTACTTC.

The rearrangement uses TRBV7-9 and TRBJ2-7; 7 nucleotides line up with TRBD1. Germline trimming cut 3 bases from V and 5 bases from J; bases unmatched to any gene: 7. Germline V lookup: CDR1 SEHNR, CDR2 FQNEAQ (reference sequence). This CDR3 has 14 amino acids. The CDR3: CASSLLQGHDEQYF. In DNA, the CDR3 is TGTGCCAGCAGCTTGTTACAGGGGCATGACGAGCAGTACTTC.

The rearrangement joins TRBV13 to TRBJ1-2, with D maybe TRBD1 (6 bases). V was trimmed by 5 bases and J by 1 base, leaving 20 bases between them. The CDR3 spans 17 residues. Germline CDR1 is PRHDT and CDR2 is FYEKMQ (reference sequence). The CDR3 DNA reads TGTGCCAGCAGCCCAGGGGTCCTGGCATTGTATAACTATGGCTACACCTTC. Translation gives CASSPGVLALYNYGYTF.